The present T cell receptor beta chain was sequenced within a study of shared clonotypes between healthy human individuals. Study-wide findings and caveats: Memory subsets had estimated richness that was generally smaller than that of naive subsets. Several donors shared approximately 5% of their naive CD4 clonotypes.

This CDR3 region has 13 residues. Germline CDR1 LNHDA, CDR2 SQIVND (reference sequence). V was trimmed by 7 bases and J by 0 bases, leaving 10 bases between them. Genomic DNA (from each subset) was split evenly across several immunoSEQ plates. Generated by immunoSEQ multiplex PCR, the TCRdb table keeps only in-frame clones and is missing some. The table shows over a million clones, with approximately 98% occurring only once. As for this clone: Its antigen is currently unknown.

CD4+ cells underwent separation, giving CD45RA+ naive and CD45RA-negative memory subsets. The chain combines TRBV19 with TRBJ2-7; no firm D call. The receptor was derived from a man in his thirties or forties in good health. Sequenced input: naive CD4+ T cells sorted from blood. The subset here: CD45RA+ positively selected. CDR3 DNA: TGTGCCAGTAAACACGGTAGCTCCTACGAGCAGTACTTC. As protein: CASKHGSSYEQYF.